The source of this T cell receptor beta chain is a study of CD8 T cells in Susac syndrome. RNA totalling 0.5 to 1 ug underwent reverse transcription with random hexamers. TCRdb ran MiXCR on the immunoSEQ multiplex PCR reads and lists one entry per CDR3 protein. This sample carries tens of thousands of distinct CDR3 sequences, about 92% of them seen once, and the ten largest clones take around 0.15%. This clonotype has just one count. Sequenced material: CD4+ T cells from PBMCs. This TCR derives from a human donor with Susac syndrome.

In nucleotides, the CDR3 is TGCGCCAGCAGCCCGCACCTAGGGGGGCGGGAGACCCAGTACTTC. Its translation: CASSPHLGGRETQYF. This chain joins TRBV4-3 and TRBJ2-5; D is tentatively TRBD1 or TRBD2 (6 bases each). Per germline, CDR1 LGHNA and CDR2 YSLEER. V lost 4 bases to trimming and J lost 5 bases, with 17 bases between them. The CDR3 runs to 15 residues.